These 14 T cell receptor beta chains share one sample of origin, sequenced in a study of blood T cell repertoires in COVID-19. Sequencing was performed with immunoSEQ multiplex PCR; in TCRdb, only in-frame clones are kept and a portion is missing. The table shows about 130,000 clones, with approximately 91% occurring only once. The sequenced sample consisted of peripheral blood. These TCRs come from a woman at least 80 years old with acute or convalescent COVID-19.

This clone was seen only once. The chain combines TRBV7-8 with TRBJ1-2; tentatively, D is TRBD1 (6 bases). The germline V and J ends were trimmed by 0 bases and 9 bases, with 14 bases remaining between them. From germline, CDR1 is SGHVS and CDR2 FQNEAQ. The CDR3 covers 14 residues. This chain's CDR3 is CASSLAGQTLRYTF. As DNA, the CDR3 is TGTGCCAGCAGCTTAGCCGGACAGACTCTTCGCTACACCTTC.

The rearrangement uses TRBV13 and TRBJ2-5, with 8 bases lining up with TRBD2. Germline V gives CDR1 PRHDT, CDR2 FYEKMQ (reference sequence). The CDR3 is made up of 18 amino acids. V lost 2 bases, J lost 1 base, and 12 bases stayed unmatched. CDR3 bases: TGTGCCAGCAGCTTATTTGATTATAGCGGGGTGATCCAAGAGACCCAGTACTTC. It codes for CASSLFDYSGVIQETQYF. Looking up the rest from reference TRBV13 and TRBJ2-5 gives the full variable domain: AAGVIQSPRHLIKEKRETATLKCYPIPRHDTVYWYQQGPGQDPQFLISFYEKMQSDKGSIPDRFSAQQFSDYHSELNMSSLELGDSALYFCASSLFDYSGVIQETQYFGPGTRLLVL.

The chain employs TRBV7-6 and TRBJ2-2; 9 bases line up with TRBD1. The CDR3 runs to 16 residues. The trim removed 1 base at V and 7 bases at J, leaving 7 bases unmatched. In germline, CDR1 is SGHVS, CDR2 FNYEAQ. The CDR3 region is CASSLDRGRGGGELFF. The CDR3 region has the DNA TGTGCCAGCAGCTTAGACAGGGGGCGAGGTGGCGGGGAGCTGTTTTTT.

This rearrangement joins TRBV28 to TRBJ2-1, with 7 bases fitting TRBD2. V lost 3 bases to trimming and J lost 0 bases; unmatched junction nucleotides: 5. The CDR3 is 16 residues long. Germline V gene data show CDR1 as MDHEN and CDR2 as SYDVKM. The CDR3 coding sequence is TGTGCCAGCAGTTTCGGCGGGAGCCCCTCCTACAATGAGCAGTTCTTC. As protein: CASSFGGSPSYNEQFF.

The chain joins TRBV29-1 to TRBJ1-5, with 8 bases aligning to TRBD1. The germline V gene encodes CDR1 SQVTM and CDR2 ANQGSEA. Losses at the gene ends were 6 bases for V and 4 bases for J; bases not matched to a gene: 2. This CDR3 comprises 12 residues. CDR3 in DNA: TGCAGCGTAGGACAGGGAAATCAGCCCCAGCATTTT. Protein sequence: CSVGQGNQPQHF. Drawing the rest from reference TRBV29-1 and TRBJ1-5, the complete variable domain is SAVISQKPSRDICQRGTSLTIQCQVDSQVTMMFWYRQQPGQSLTLIATANQGSEATYESGFVIDKFPISRPNLTFSTLTVSNMSPEDSSIYLCSVGQGNQPQHFGDGTRLSIL.

The genes are TRBV5-1 and TRBJ2-3; TRBD2 is a possible D gene (5 bases). The CDR3 runs 13 residues. V lost 0 bases and J lost 7, with 9 bases in between. The germline CDR1 and CDR2 sequences are SGHRS and YFSETQ. CDR3 protein: CASSLAGEHTQYF. In DNA form, the CDR3 reads TGCGCCAGCAGCTTGGCCGGGGAACATACGCAGTATTTT.

The sample holds a few counts of this clone. The V gene is TRBV19, the J gene TRBJ2-7; D possibly corresponds to TRBD2 (6 bases). The germline V and J ends were trimmed by 7 bases and 6 bases, with 19 bases remaining between them. Germline values: CDR1 LNHDA, CDR2 SQIVND (reference sequence). The CDR3 extends over 14 amino acids. The CDR3 loop is CASTPEGYSGEQYF. For the CDR3, the DNA is TGTGCCAGTACCCCGGAGGGGTACAGTGGCGAGCAGTACTTC.

J is TRBJ1-3 and V is TRBV6-2 or TRBV6-3, with 7 bases identical to TRBD1. V lost 6 bases and J lost 1; bases outside the gene matches: 15. The germline V gene has CDR1 MNHEY and CDR2 SVGEGT. This CDR3 is built from 18 residues. The CDR3 spells CASSHDRAHSKSGNTIYF. CDR3 DNA sequence: TGTGCCAGCAGCCATGACAGGGCCCATTCGAAGTCTGGAAACACCATATATTTT.

This rearrangement joins TRBV29-1 to TRBJ2-2; 8 bases map to TRBD1. Germline V CDR1 and CDR2: SQVTM, ANQGSEA. This CDR3 comprises 11 residues. V lost 7 bases, J lost 6 bases, and 1 base stayed unmatched. The CDR3 DNA follows: TGCAGCGCAGGGGGCCCCGGGGAGCTGTTTTTT. Translating gives CSAGGPGELFF.

V is TRBV4-2 and J is TRBJ2-3; the D gene is possibly TRBD2 (6 bases). CDR1 and CDR2 from the germline V gene are LGHNA and YNFKEQ. Between the trimmed V and J ends, which lost 0 bases and 6 bases, there was a span of 16 bases. The CDR3 has 16 amino acids. CDR3 residues: CASSQDPAAGPDTQYF. The DNA of the CDR3 is TGTGCCAGCAGCCAAGATCCAGCGGCGGGACCCGATACGCAGTATTTT.

Turning to this clone: Its ends do not fully match the called genes, so a read error is possible. The chain uses TRBV9 and TRBJ1-6; 10 bases align to TRBD1. Germline V lookup: CDR1 SGDLS, CDR2 YYNGEE. This CDR3 is built from 14 residues. In nucleotides, the CDR3 is TGTGCCGGCAGCGACGGGACAGGGGTTTCACCCCTCCACTTT. Protein sequence: CAGSDGTGVSPLHF. The whole variable domain, filled in from reference TRBV9 and TRBJ1-6, reads DSGVTQTPKHLITATGQRVTLRCSPRSGDLSVYWYQQSLDQGLQFLIQYYNGEERAKGNILERFSAQQFPDLHSELNLSSLELGDSALYFCAGSDGTGVSPLHFGNGTRLTVT.

V usage is TRBV28 and J usage is TRBJ1-4; 9 bases line up with TRBD1. The CDR3 has 16 amino acids. The V gene end was trimmed by 5 bases and the J gene end by 3 bases; junction bases not matched to a gene: 7. In germline, CDR1 is MDHEN, CDR2 SYDVKM. This CDR3 reads CASSTWTGAPNEKLFF. DNA for the CDR3: TGTGCCAGCAGTACCTGGACAGGGGCGCCTAATGAAAAACTGTTTTTT.

V and J are TRBV9 and TRBJ1-2, with D perhaps matching TRBD1 (5 bases). The CDR3 runs to 15 residues. Per the germline V gene, CDR1 is SGDLS and CDR2 is YYNGEE. V was clipped by 4 bases and J by 7 bases, with 20 bases between them. CDR3 protein: CASSPQTGGQSGYTF. The CDR3 bases are TGTGCCAGCAGCCCACAGACGGGGGGTCAAAGTGGCTACACCTTC.

The chain uses TRBV28 and TRBJ2-6, with D tentatively TRBD2 (6 bases). The CDR3 runs to 15 residues. Germline loops: CDR1 MDHEN, CDR2 SYDVKM. Trimming cost V 6 bases and J 0 bases, with 9 bases left between them. CDR3 DNA sequence: TGTGCCAGCAGCCCCGGGAGCTCTGGGGCCAACGTCCTGACTTTC. It encodes CASSPGSSGANVLTF.